This entry lists 5 T cell receptor beta chains sequenced from one sample in a study of blood T cell repertoires in COVID-19. This table comes from immunoSEQ multiplex PCR, and its TCRdb copy is limited to in-frame clones, with some not included. The sample includes about 47,000 clones, 65% to 85% of them seen just once. The sequencing input was peripheral blood. The source is a man aged 45-65 years with acute or convalescent COVID-19.

The chain uses TRBV11-2 and TRBJ2-7; 14 nucleotides match TRBD2. Germline V gives CDR1 SGHAT, CDR2 FQNNGV. The CDR3 totals 15 residues. J gave up 6 bases and V 5 bases, and 6 bases lay outside the gene matches. CDR3 bases: TGTGCCAGCAGCAAGGGACTAGCGGGAGAAAGCGAGCAGTACTTC. Its protein is CASSKGLAGESEQYF. Together with reference TRBV11-2 and TRBJ2-7, the CDR3 gives the full variable domain: EAGVAQSPRYKIIEKRQSVAFWCNPISGHATLYWYQQILGQGPKLLIQFQNNGVVDDSQLPKDRFSAERLKGVDSTLKIQPAKLEDSAVYLCASSKGLAGESEQYFGPGTRLTVT.

This clone was counted a few times. The rearrangement links TRBV7-8 to TRBJ1-2; perhaps TRBD1 as D (5 bases). V was shortened by 0 bases and J by 3 bases, with 11 bases between the two germline ends. The length of the CDR3 is 15 residues. From germline, CDR1 is SGHVS and CDR2 FQNEAQ. The CDR3 reads CASSLAFGRDYGYTF. As DNA, the CDR3 is TGTGCCAGCAGCTTAGCGTTCGGCAGGGACTATGGCTACACCTTC.

The V call is TRBV4-2, the J call TRBJ2-7; 8 bases agree with TRBD2. CDR1 and CDR2 from the germline V gene are LGHNA and YNFKEQ. V lost 0 bases to trimming and J lost 2 bases; unmatched junction nucleotides: 12. There are 18 residues in the CDR3. This CDR3 is CASSQDSSREGGAYEQYF. DNA of the CDR3: TGTGCCAGCAGCCAAGATTCCAGCCGGGAGGGGGGGGCCTACGAGCAGTACTTC.

The genes are TRBV12-3 or TRBV12-4 and TRBJ2-4; 7 nucleotides match TRBD1. The ends lost 1 base at V and 8 bases at J; junction bases unmatched: 2. This CDR3 contains 13 residues. The CDR3 region is CASSLGTGDIQYF. CDR3 bases: TGTGCCAGCAGTTTAGGCACAGGGGACATTCAGTACTTC.

The genes are TRBV7-9 and TRBJ2-3, with 8 bases that match TRBD2. This CDR3 is 14 amino acids long. Trimming removed 5 bases from V and 5 bases from J; junction bases left unmatched: 6. Looked up from germline, CDR1 is SEHNR and CDR2 is FQNEAQ (reference sequence). CDR3 loop: CASSPGLAGDTQYF. The CDR3 DNA sequence: TGTGCCAGCAGCCCCGGACTAGCAGGAGATACGCAGTATTTT.